The entry that follows covers one T cell receptor (beta chain) sequence. Its antigen remains unidentified. The data belong to a study of T-cell reconstitution after alpha-beta-depleted transplantation in children. The authors prepared the TCRbeta library with unique molecular identifiers. TCRdb redid the calling of the PCR reads with MiXCR, one entry per CDR3 protein. This table holds about 980,000 distinct CDR3 sequences, about 30% found once. CDR1 is MNHEY, CDR2 SMNVEV, per germline (reference sequence). V was shortened by 4 bases and J by 5 bases, with 12 bases between the two germline ends. This CDR3 is built from 14 residues. Overall study findings and caveats: Expanded graft clones, several hundred of them, were reportedly the source of alpha-beta T cells about two months after transplant.

The rearrangement uses TRBV27 and TRBJ2-1; tentative D call: TRBD1 (6 bases). The specimen was PBMCs, mostly from graft donor cells, collected 360 days after TCRalphabeta/CD19-depleted stem cell transplant. This sequence was found in a boy under two years old who had a stem cell transplant for SCID, so the T cells may come from the graft donor. The CDR3 nucleotides are TGTGCCAGCAGTTCCCCGGACAGCGACAATGAGCAGTTCTTC. This codes for CASSSPDSDNEQFF.